The clone carrying this TCR beta chain was counted a few times. This entry belongs to a study of CD4 and CD8 cells across lung adenocarcinoma regions. TCRdb ran MiXCR on the PCR reads and lists one entry per CDR3 protein. The table includes about 7,600 distinct CDR3 sequences, about 50% detected once. Donors had localized lung adenocarcinoma, a non-small cell lung cancer. CDR1 MNHNS and CDR2 SASEGT come from the germline V gene. V was clipped by 5 bases and J by 5 bases, with 12 bases between them. The CDR3 is made up of 13 amino acids. The specimen was CD8+ T cells from the center of a lung tumor. The chain couples TRBV6-1 to TRBJ1-1; D is unresolved. This receptor was obtained from a male donor with lung adenocarcinoma. The CD4 and CD8 labels of this study may be unreliable. CDR3 loop: CASSPRVRTEAFF. The CDR3 region has the DNA TGTGCCAGCAGTCCCCGGGTACGAACTGAAGCTTTCTTT.